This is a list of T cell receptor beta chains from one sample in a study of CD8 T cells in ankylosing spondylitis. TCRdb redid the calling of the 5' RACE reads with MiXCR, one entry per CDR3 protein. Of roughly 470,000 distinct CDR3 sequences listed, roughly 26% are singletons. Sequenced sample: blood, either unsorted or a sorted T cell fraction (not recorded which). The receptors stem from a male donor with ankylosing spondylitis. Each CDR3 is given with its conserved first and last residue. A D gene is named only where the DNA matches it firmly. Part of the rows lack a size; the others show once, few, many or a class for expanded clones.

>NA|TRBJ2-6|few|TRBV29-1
CSVFNSGANVLTF
TGCAGCGTCTTCAACTCTGGGGCCAACGTCCTGACTTTC
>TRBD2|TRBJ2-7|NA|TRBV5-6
CASSPGAGLAGVPYEQYF
TGTGCCAGCAGCCCTGGGGCGGGACTAGCGGGAGTCCCCTACGAGCAGTACTTC
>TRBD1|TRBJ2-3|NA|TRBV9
CASSVGTGGQDTQYF
TGTGCCAGCAGCGTAGGGACAGGGGGGCAGGATACGCAGTATTTT
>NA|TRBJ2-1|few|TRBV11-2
CASSLDREALSYNEQFF
TGTGCCAGCAGCTTAGATCGTGAGGCTCTTTCCTACAATGAGCAGTTCTTC
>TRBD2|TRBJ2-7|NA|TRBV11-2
CASSIGAYGGEQYF
TGTGCCAGCAGCATCGGGGCCTACGGGGGGGAGCAGTACTTC
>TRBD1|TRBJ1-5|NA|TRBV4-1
CASSLRQGLDNQPQHF
TGCGCCAGCAGCCTGAGACAGGGCCTTGACAATCAGCCCCAGCATTTT
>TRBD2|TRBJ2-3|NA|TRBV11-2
CASSFLAGVADTQYF
TGTGCCAGCAGCTTCCTAGCGGGAGTGGCAGATACGCAGTATTTT
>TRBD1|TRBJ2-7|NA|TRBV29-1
CSVGQGAGEQYF
TGCAGCGTGGGACAGGGGGCGGGGGAGCAGTACTTC
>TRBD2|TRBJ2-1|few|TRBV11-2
CASSFTLATINEQFF
TGTGCCAGCAGCTTTACACTAGCGACCATCAATGAGCAGTTCTTC
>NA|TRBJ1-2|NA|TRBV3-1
CASSQDWKAWGYGYTF
TGTGCCAGCAGCCAAGATTGGAAGGCGTGGGGCTATGGCTACACCTTC
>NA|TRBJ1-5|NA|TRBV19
CASSIEANQPQHF
TGTGCCAGTAGTATAGAAGCCAATCAGCCCCAGCATTTT
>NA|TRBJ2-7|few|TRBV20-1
CSARVAGSSYEQYF
TGCAGTGCTAGAGTGGCAGGGAGCTCCTACGAGCAGTACTTC
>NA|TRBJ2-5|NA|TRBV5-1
CASSLSGIQETQYF
TGCGCCAGCAGCTTGTCCGGGATCCAAGAGACCCAGTACTTC
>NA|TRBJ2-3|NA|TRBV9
CASGAEGADTQYF
TGTGCCAGCGGAGCGGAGGGCGCAGATACGCAGTATTTT
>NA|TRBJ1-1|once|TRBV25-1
CASSDLVMNTEAFF
TGTGCCAGCAGTGACCTAGTAATGAACACTGAAGCTTTCTTT
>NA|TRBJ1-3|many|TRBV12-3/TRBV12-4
CASSSKTVSGNTIYF
TGTGCCAGCAGTTCTAAGACTGTCTCTGGAAACACCATATATTTT
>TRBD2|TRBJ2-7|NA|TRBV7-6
CASSLGTGGPYEQYF
TGTGCCAGCAGCTTAGGCACGGGAGGGCCTTATGAGCAGTACTTC
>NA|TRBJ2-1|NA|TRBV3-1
CASSQGVGAYNEQFF
TGTGCCAGCAGCCAAGGGGTCGGCGCCTACAATGAGCAGTTCTTC
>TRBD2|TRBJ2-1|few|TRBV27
CASSFNLRGKRGANEQFF
TGTGCCAGCAGTTTTAATCTCCGGGGGAAGCGGGGGGCCAATGAGCAGTTCTTC
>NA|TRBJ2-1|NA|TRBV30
CAWSVYGGNEQFF
TGTGCCTGGAGTGTGTATGGGGGGAATGAGCAGTTCTTC
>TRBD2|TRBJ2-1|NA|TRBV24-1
CATSDWTSGRLYNEQFF
TGTGCCACCAGTGATTGGACTAGCGGGAGGCTATACAATGAGCAGTTCTTC
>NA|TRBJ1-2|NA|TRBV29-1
CSVEGRGDGYTF
TGCAGCGTTGAAGGGCGGGGAGATGGCTACACCTTC
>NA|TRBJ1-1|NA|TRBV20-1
CSARDPRHGEAFF
TGCAGTGCTAGAGACCCTCGACACGGGGAAGCTTTCTTT
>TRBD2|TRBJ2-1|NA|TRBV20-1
CSARDPLAGGPHEQFF
TGCAGTGCTAGAGATCCTCTAGCGGGAGGCCCACATGAGCAGTTCTTC
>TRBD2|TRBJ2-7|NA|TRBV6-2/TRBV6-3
CASNTAGTNSYEQYF
TGTGCCAGCAATACCGCCGGGACTAACTCCTACGAGCAGTACTTC
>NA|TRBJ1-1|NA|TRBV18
CASSPLGGANTEAFF
TGTGCCAGCTCACCCCTCGGTGGGGCCAACACTGAAGCTTTCTTT
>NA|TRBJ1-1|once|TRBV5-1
CASSYLTGNTEAFF
TGCGCCAGCAGCTACTTGACAGGTAACACTGAAGCTTTCTTT
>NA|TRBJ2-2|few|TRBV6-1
CASSEAGNTGELFF
TGTGCCAGCAGTGAGGCAGGGAACACCGGGGAGCTGTTTTTT
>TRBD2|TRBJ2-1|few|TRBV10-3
CAIRARTSVDNEQFF
TGTGCCATCAGGGCCCGGACTAGCGTGGACAATGAGCAGTTCTTC
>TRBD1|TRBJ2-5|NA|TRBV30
CAWSDGQGGETQYF
TGTGCCTGGAGTGATGGACAGGGAGGTGAGACCCAGTACTTC
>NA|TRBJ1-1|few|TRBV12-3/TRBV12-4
CASSSGRGGNTEAFF
TGTGCCAGCAGTTCCGGTAGGGGGGGTAACACTGAAGCTTTCTTT
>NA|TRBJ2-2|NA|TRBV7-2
CASSPQSGTLNTGELFF
TGTGCCAGCAGCCCCCAATCTGGGACACTGAACACCGGGGAGCTGTTTTTT
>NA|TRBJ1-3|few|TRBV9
CASSVGDSGNTIYF
TGTGCCAGCAGCGTAGGTGACTCTGGAAACACCATATATTTT
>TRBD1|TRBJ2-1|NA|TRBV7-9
CASSRAGTVHNEQFF
TGTGCCAGCAGCCGGGCCGGGACAGTTCACAATGAGCAGTTCTTC
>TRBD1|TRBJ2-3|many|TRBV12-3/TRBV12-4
CASSFQGGTDTQYF
TGTGCCAGCAGTTTTCAGGGGGGCACAGATACGCAGTATTTT
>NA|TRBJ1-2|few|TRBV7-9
CASSYKDYGYTF
TGTGCCAGCAGTTATAAGGACTATGGCTACACCTTC
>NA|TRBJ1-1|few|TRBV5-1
CASSLALAPNTEAFF
TGCGCCAGCAGCTTGGCCTTAGCGCCGAACACTGAAGCTTTCTTT
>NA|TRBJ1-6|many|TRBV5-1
CASSLGSYNSPLHF
TGCGCCAGCAGCTTGGGCTCCTATAATTCACCCCTCCACTTT
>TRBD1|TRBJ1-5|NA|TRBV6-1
CASSETGAESQHF
TGTGCCAGCAGTGAAACAGGGGCAGAGTCCCAGCATTTT
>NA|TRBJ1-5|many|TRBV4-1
CASSQFGGQPQHF
TGCGCCAGCAGCCAATTTGGGGGGCAGCCCCAGCATTTT
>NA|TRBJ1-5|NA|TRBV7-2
CASSPVRVGYQPQHF
TGTGCCAGCAGCCCCGTCAGAGTGGGATATCAGCCCCAGCATTTT
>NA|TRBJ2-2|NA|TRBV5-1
CASSLAQFTGELFF
TGCGCCAGCAGCTTGGCACAGTTCACCGGGGAGCTGTTTTTT
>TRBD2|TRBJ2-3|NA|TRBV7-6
CASSPSLAGKMTDTQYF
TGTGCCAGCAGCCCCTCACTAGCGGGAAAGATGACAGATACGCAGTATTTT
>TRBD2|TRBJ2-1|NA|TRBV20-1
CSALRTSGNDEQFF
TGCAGTGCTCTTCGGACTAGCGGGAATGATGAGCAGTTCTTC
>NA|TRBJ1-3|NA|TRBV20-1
CSAGQSSGNTIYF
TGCAGTGCGGGGCAGAGCTCTGGAAACACCATATATTTT
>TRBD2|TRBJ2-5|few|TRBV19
CASSQVTSGKETQYF
TGTGCCAGTAGTCAGGTGACTAGCGGGAAGGAGACCCAGTACTTC
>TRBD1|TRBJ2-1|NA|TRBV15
CATSRDGQGSTGSYNEQFF
TGTGCCACCAGCAGAGATGGACAGGGGTCGACGGGGAGTTACAATGAGCAGTTCTTC
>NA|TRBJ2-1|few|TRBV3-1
CASSQDPPGDEQFF
TGTGCCAGCAGCCAAGATCCTCCGGGGGATGAGCAGTTCTTC
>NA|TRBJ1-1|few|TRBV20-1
CSARWGAVNTEAFF
TGCAGTGCTAGATGGGGGGCCGTGAACACTGAAGCTTTCTTT
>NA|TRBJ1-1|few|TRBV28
CASSLSTGGSTEAFF
TGTGCCAGCAGCCTTTCCACCGGGGGCAGCACTGAAGCTTTCTTT
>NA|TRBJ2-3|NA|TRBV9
CASSVGGLDTQYF
TGTGCCAGCAGCGTAGGGGGCTTGGATACGCAGTATTTT